The entry that follows covers one TCR beta chain sequence. This entry is derived from a study of cytomegalovirus exposure and HLA in healthy donors. This PCR relied on a set of 60 Vbeta primers and 13 Jbeta primers. Some clones are missing from TCRdb's copy, which holds only in-frame ones; the method was immunoSEQ multiplex PCR. In the table there are 200,000 to 250,000 clones, about 78% of which are singletons. The CDR3 length is 13 residues. From germline, CDR1 is SGHTA and CDR2 FQGNSA. V lost 5 bases, J lost 6 bases, and 12 bases lay in between. The genes are TRBV7-2 and TRBJ2-3; D is ambiguous. Sequenced: PBMCs. The receptor comes from a woman in her thirties in good health and CMV-seronegative. The CDR3 is CASSPPAADTQYF. In nucleotides, the CDR3 is TGTGCCAGCAGCCCCCCTGCGGCGGATACGCAGTATTTT.